This T cell receptor (beta chain) is drawn from a study of blood T cell repertoires in COVID-19 (dated by TCRdb to the early 2020s). At the level of the whole study: Samples from collaborators originated in the United States, Italy and Spain and spanned both the acute and convalescent phases of COVID-19. The material from the prospective study consisted of cDNA or gDNA derived from T cells, B-cell-depleted T cells, or PBMCs. Deeply sampled blood TCRbeta repertoires from subjects exposed to, actively infected with, or recovered from COVID-19 were included in the dataset. The repertoires were released in a freely available public database intended as a resource for research on the immune response to SARS-CoV-2. Samples came from the ongoing ImmuneRACE study (first 160 participants) plus 1,254 subjects from 6 global collaborators. Nearly every sample came with metadata listing a de-identified subject ID, COVID-19 status, age in years and sex. HLA class I and class II types, where available, came from metadata supplied by the sample provider rather than from assay-based typing. Beyond this particular receptor, the publication reports: Clinical and demographic metadata were provided uncurated, with the amount varying by source and participant.

Comments on this clone: The target of this receptor is not known. No base-level quality is on record; no much larger clone is a single base apart.

In the prospective study, participants were about 18 to 90 years old, resided in about two dozen geographic areas of the United States, and were enrolled through a virtual design. Cohort assignment in the prospective study relied on participant-reported clinical history from a screening survey and a study questionnaire. In the prospective study, whole blood, serum and a nasopharyngeal or oropharyngeal swab were collected from each participant by mobile phlebotomists. Participants in the prospective study had the option to provide additional blood draws and questionnaires over a roughly two-month period. Blood samples from the prospective study were shipped frozen or at room temperature prior to DNA extraction. The CDR3 covers 15 residues, taking in both the cysteine and the phenylalanine. The kept DNA is CDR3 alone, 45 bases in frame from the first base. CDR1 and CDR2, looked up from the germline V gene (reference sequence), are LNHDA and SQIVND. V was cut back by 6 bases and J by 0 bases, leaving a gap of 14 bases between them.

TCRbeta CDR3 regions were amplified from genomic DNA by means of the immunoSEQ Assay, a bias-controlled multiplex PCR. From the authors' description of their analysis: Within the assay, amplification of reference gene primers was used to estimate how many nucleated cells each sample contained. To quantify the absolute abundance of each unique TCRbeta CDR3 rearrangement, sequence reads were collapsed and filtered. For each sample, productive Simpson clonality was calculated by taking the square root of Simpson's diversity index across productive rearrangements. TCRdb took this table from immuneACCESS and kept in-frame rearrangements with V and J called. Such tables lack part of the clones; where checked against another copy, unresolved V genes explain under half of the gap, and the rest is unexplained. V, J and clone size reflect that table, while D and trimming were determined from the DNA. This sample is represented by around 160,000 clones; 70% to 90% of them were singletons. The ten top clones hold 1.2% of the sample.

The rearrangement combines TRBV19 with TRBJ1-2, with the identity of the D gene unclear. Sequenced input: PBMCs or T cells enriched from blood (not recorded which). This sequence originates from a woman aged 25 to 45 with acute COVID-19. The sequenced DNA: TGTGCCAGTAGGGGAGGAGCCGTAGCTAACTATGGCTACACCTTC. Its translation reads: CASRGGAVANYGYTF. Supplemented by the reference TRBV19 and TRBJ1-2 proteins around the CDR3, the complete variable domain is DGGITQSPKYLFRKEGQNVTLSCEQNLNHDAMYWYRQDPGQGLRLIYYSQIVNDFQKGDIAEGYSVSREKKESFPLTVTSAQKNPTAFYLCASRGGAVANYGYTFGSGTRLTVV.